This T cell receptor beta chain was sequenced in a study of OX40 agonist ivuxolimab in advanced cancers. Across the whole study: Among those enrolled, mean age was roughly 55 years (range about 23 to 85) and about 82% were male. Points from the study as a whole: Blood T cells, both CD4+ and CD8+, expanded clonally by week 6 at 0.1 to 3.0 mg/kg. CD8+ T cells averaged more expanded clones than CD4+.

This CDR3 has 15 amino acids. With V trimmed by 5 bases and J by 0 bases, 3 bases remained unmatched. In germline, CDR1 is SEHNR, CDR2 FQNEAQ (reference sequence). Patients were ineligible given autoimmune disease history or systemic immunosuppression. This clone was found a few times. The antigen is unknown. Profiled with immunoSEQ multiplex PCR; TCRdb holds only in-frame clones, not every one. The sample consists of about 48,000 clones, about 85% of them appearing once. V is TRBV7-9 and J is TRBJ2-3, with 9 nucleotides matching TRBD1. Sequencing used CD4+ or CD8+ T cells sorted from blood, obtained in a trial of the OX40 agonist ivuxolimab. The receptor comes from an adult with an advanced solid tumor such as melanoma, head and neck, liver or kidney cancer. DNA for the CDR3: TGTGCCAGCAGCCCTGGGACAGGGAGCACAGATACGCAGTATTTT. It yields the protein CASSPGTGSTDTQYF.